The sample holds many counts of the clone carrying this T cell receptor beta chain. Antigen unknown. The sample belongs to a study of Graves' ophthalmopathy and Graves' hyperthyroidism. Study context: Hyperthyroidism was classified as stable if no ophthalmopathy occurred within 18 months of follow-up. The study's findings and limits: Blood repertoires reportedly contained most expanded thyroid clonotypes above 0.001 frequency.

Germline V gives CDR1 ENHRY, CDR2 SYGVKD. The CDR3 has 14 residues. Trimming removed 6 bases at V and 6 bases at J, with 14 bases between. TCR beta CDR3 amplification used RNA transcripts. After a first-round RT-PCR with HTBI primers, a second-round multiplex PCR was run. One entry per CDR3 protein, called by TCRdb with MiXCR from the multiplex PCR reads. The sample lists over a million distinct CDR3 sequences; about two fifths were seen once. V usage is TRBV10-3 and J usage is TRBJ1-4; TRBD1 is a possible D gene (5 bases). The specimen was peripheral blood or thyroid tissue (not recorded which). The receptor's source is an adult man with Graves' hyperthyroidism. Here the CDR3 DNA reads TGTGCCATCAGAGGGACGACATTTGATGAAAAACTGTTTTTT. Protein product: CAIRGTTFDEKLFF.